This T cell receptor beta chain was sequenced for a study of blood T cell dynamics during melanoma immunotherapy. In the study overall: Metastatic melanoma patients received first-line pembrolizumab or nivolumab plus ipilimumab.

Sample time point: week 3, after first cycle of checkpoint inhibitor. V was pared by 8 bases and J by 2 bases, with 10 bases between. The CDR3 extends over 13 amino acids. The germline V gene encodes CDR1 SNHLY and CDR2 FYNNEI. A fixed DNA input of around 0.35 ug was used per bulk PBMC sample. TCRdb's table, derived via immunoSEQ multiplex PCR, lists solely in-frame clones and lacks some. The sample lists some 14,000 clones; about 93% were seen once. This TCR derives from a human donor with melanoma. The sample consisted of blood, taken from a patient treated with checkpoint blockade. The genes are TRBV2 and TRBJ2-4; D is perhaps TRBD1 (5 bases). The CDR3 loop reads CASSRATKNIQYF. Here the CDR3 DNA reads TGTGCCAGCTCCAGGGCTACCAAAAACATTCAGTACTTC.